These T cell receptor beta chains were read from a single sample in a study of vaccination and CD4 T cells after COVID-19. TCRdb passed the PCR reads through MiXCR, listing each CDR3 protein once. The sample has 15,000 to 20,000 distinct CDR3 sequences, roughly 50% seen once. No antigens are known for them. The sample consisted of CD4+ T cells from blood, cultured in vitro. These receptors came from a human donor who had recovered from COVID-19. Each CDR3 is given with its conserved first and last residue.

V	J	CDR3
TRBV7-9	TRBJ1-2	CASRYTGGYTF
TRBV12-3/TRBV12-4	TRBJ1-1	CASSWGFTEAFF
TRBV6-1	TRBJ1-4	CASGKTGGNEKLFF
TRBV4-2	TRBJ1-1	CASSQEPGYTEAFF
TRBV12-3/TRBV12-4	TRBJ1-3	CASSFPGRVGGNTIYF
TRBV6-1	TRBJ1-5	CAGSTSADQPQHF
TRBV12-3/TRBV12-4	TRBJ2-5	CASSLLLAGDPPETQYF
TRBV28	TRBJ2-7	CASSSLSGAPREQYF
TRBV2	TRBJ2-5	CASGLRTGGGETQYF
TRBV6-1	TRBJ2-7	CASSRQGGNEQYF
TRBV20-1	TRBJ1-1	CSALVPNTEAFF
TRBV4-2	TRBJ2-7	CASSLGSFGPDEQYF
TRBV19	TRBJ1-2	CASTLVGNYGYTF
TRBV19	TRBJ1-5	CASSIVGGLGQPQHF
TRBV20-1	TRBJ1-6	CSAWTRATEGSPLHF
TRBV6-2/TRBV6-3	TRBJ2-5	CASSQGWLAGESETQYF
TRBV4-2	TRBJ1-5	CASSQDPSGGGYSNQPQHF
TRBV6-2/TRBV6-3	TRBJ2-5	CASSYDGRQETQYF
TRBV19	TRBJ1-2	CASSPWDYESNYGYTF
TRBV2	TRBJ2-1	CASRYPGRGAEQFF
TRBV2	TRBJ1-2	CASSEVAGVPSGYTF
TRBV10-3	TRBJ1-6	CAISPGTGGSPLHF
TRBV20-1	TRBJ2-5	CSARGETQYF
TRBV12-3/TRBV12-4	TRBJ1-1	CASSSPGQGYSEAFF
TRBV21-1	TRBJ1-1	CASSIFPAFF
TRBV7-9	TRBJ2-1	CASSLSQGEQFF
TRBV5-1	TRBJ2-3	CASSGGRGEDTQYF
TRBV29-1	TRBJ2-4	CSVAGTAAAAKNIQYF
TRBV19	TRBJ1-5	CASSREGDRGNQPQHF
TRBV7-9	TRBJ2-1	CASSRGLLAGGSSYNEQFF
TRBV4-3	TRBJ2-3	CASSQTEADTQYF
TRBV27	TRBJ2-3	CASSSRGPSGASTDTQYF
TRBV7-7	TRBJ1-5	CASSLIDREDNQPQHF
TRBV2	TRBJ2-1	CASKRLADGGGFF
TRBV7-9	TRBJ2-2	CASSLAPTGSPGSGELFF
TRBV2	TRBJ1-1	CASRKEGNTEAFF
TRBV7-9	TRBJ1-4	CASSSQTGTHEKLFF
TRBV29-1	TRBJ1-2	CSVSSIEGYTF
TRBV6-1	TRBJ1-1	CASSKTPVRDTEAFF
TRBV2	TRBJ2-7	CASSPGTSTPEQYF
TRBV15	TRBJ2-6	CATSRTGLYSGANVLTF
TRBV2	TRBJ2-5	CASRQGTVQETQYF
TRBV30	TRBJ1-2	CALRDTGYGYTF
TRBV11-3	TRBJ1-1	CASSLGGRLRNTEAFF
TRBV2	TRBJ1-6	CASTDGGYDSPLHF
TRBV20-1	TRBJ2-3	CSARAGPAGIVTQYF
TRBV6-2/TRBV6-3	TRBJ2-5	CASRSTGQETQYF